This is a list of T cell receptor beta chains from one sample in a study of T cells after yellow fever vaccination. Each CDR3 protein gets one entry after TCRdb re-called the 5' RACE reads with MiXCR. The sample holds 340,000 or so distinct CDR3 sequences; about an eighth are singletons and the top ten take 2.5% to 4%. Sequences were derived from CD4+ T cells sorted from PBMCs, sampled 15 days after the yellow fever booster vaccination. These receptors were taken from a man between 18 and 35 years old who received the YFV17D yellow fever vaccine. Each CDR3 is given with its conserved first and last residue. The order of the fields is clone size, D gene, V gene, CDR3 length, J gene, CDR3 DNA, CDR3 protein. D genes are given only for firm matches. Clone size appears in some rows only: once, few, many, or a class for an expanded clone.

>many|TRBD2|TRBV6-2/TRBV6-3|13|TRBJ2-1
TGTGCCAGCGCGAAGTCCGGGGGGTCTGAGCAGTTCTTC
CASAKSGGSEQFF
>few|.|TRBV20-1|15|TRBJ2-3
TGCAGTGCTAGGTCTAGCGTAGTCGTATCAGATACGCAGTATTTT
CSARSSVVVSDTQYF
>.|TRBD2|TRBV4-2|16|TRBJ2-1
TGTGCCAGCAGCCAAGTAAATAGCGGGGGGCGGGATTTTCCGTTCTTC
CASSQVNSGGRDFPFF
>.|.|TRBV5-6|14|TRBJ2-2
TGTGCCAGCAGCTTGTCGGCGGGTACCGGGGAGCTGTTTTTT
CASSLSAGTGELFF
>few|TRBD2|TRBV10-3|14|TRBJ2-7
TGTGCCACGGGGGGACTAGCGGGACCCTACGAGCAGTACTTC
CATGGLAGPYEQYF
>few|.|TRBV7-9|13|TRBJ1-2
TGTGCCAGCACCCCGGGCAGGGGTTACGGCTACACCTTC
CASTPGRGYGYTF
>.|.|TRBV4-2|16|TRBJ2-2
TGTGCCAGCAGGCGCCCCGGGACACTTAACACCGGGGAGCTGTTTTTT
CASRRPGTLNTGELFF
>few|.|TRBV6-1|17|TRBJ1-5
TGTGCCAGCAGTGATAAGGGGCTCACCGTTAGCAATCAGCCCCAGCATTTT
CASSDKGLTVSNQPQHF
>.|TRBD1|TRBV6-1|13|TRBJ2-5
TGTGCCAGCACCTTGGACAGGGCAGAGACCCAGTACTTC
CASTLDRAETQYF
>few|.|TRBV12-3/TRBV12-4|14|TRBJ1-1
TGTGCCAGCAGGGAGAGGGACACCAACACTGAAGCTTTCTTT
CASRERDTNTEAFF
>.|.|TRBV9|15|TRBJ2-3
TGTGCCAGCAGCGTACTAGTTGCTAGCACAGATACGCAGTATTTT
CASSVLVASTDTQYF
>.|.|TRBV5-6|14|TRBJ2-7
TGTGCCAGCAGCTTCCGGGGGCGTCGAGACGAGCAGTACTTC
CASSFRGRRDEQYF
>.|.|TRBV5-1|14|TRBJ2-3
TGCGCCAGCAGCTTGGACAAAGACACAGATACGCAGTATTTT
CASSLDKDTDTQYF
>.|.|TRBV12-3/TRBV12-4|14|TRBJ1-1
TGTGCCAGCAGGCTGTCAGATGTGAACACTGAAGCTTTCTTT
CASRLSDVNTEAFF
>few|.|TRBV20-1|12|TRBJ2-5
TGCAGTGCTAAGCGGCGGCTAGAGACCCAGTACTTC
CSAKRRLETQYF
>many|.|TRBV4-3|16|TRBJ1-1
TGCGCCAGCAGCCAAGACCTGGCGGGGGGGTGGACTGAAGCTTTCTTT
CASSQDLAGGWTEAFF
>few|.|TRBV2|13|TRBJ2-7
TGTGCCAGCAAGCGTGGTACAGCCTACGAGCAGTACTTC
CASKRGTAYEQYF
>few|TRBD1|TRBV5-4|14|TRBJ2-3
TGTGCCAGCAGCATCGGACAGGGCACAGATACGCAGTATTTT
CASSIGQGTDTQYF
>.|.|TRBV14|14|TRBJ2-3
TGTGCCAGCAGCCAACGGGCTTTCACAGATACGCAGTATTTT
CASSQRAFTDTQYF
>few|.|TRBV18|14|TRBJ2-4
TGTGCCAGCTCACCACAGGGCTTCCGTAACATTCAGTACTTC
CASSPQGFRNIQYF
>.|.|TRBV6-5|15|TRBJ1-1
TGTGCCAGCAGTTACTCTAGACAGCAAAACACTGAAGCTTTCTTT
CASSYSRQQNTEAFF
>many|.|TRBV5-1|14|TRBJ2-3
TGCGCCAGCAGCTTGGCTGATTCTGCAGATACGCAGTATTTT
CASSLADSADTQYF
>few|.|TRBV4-3|15|TRBJ1-5
TGCGCCAGCAGCCAAGTATGGGTACAGGTCCAGCCCCAGCATTTT
CASSQVWVQVQPQHF
>.|TRBD1|TRBV7-2|15|TRBJ2-3
TGTGCCAGCAGCTTGGCGGGGGGACAGGGGGATACGCAGTATTTT
CASSLAGGQGDTQYF
>.|TRBD1|TRBV7-2|15|TRBJ2-4
TGTGCCAGCAGCGAACGGACAGGGTTCGAGTACATTCAGTACTTC
CASSERTGFEYIQYF
>few|.|TRBV11-2|15|TRBJ1-2
TGTGCCAGCAGCTTAGTGAGAGCAGGGGACTATGGCTACACCTTC
CASSLVRAGDYGYTF
>few|.|TRBV3-1|12|TRBJ2-5
TGTGCCAGCAGCAAGGAAGGAGAGACCCAGTACTTC
CASSKEGETQYF
>.|.|TRBV7-2|15|TRBJ2-2
TGTGCCAGCAGCTTAAGCCAGGGCAACACCGGGGAGCTGTTTTTT
CASSLSQGNTGELFF
>few|.|TRBV7-2|15|TRBJ1-6
TGTGCCAGCAGCTTAGGACTGGCCTATAATTCACCCCTCCACTTT
CASSLGLAYNSPLHF
>.|TRBD1|TRBV7-2|13|TRBJ1-2
TGTGCCAGCAGCGGACAGGGGATCTATGGCTACACCTTC
CASSGQGIYGYTF
>.|.|TRBV28|15|TRBJ1-1
TGTGCCAGCAGTTTATGGGGGGGTTCCGACACTGAAGCTTTCTTT
CASSLWGGSDTEAFF
>once|.|TRBV12-1|14|TRBJ2-3
TGTGCCAGCAGCAACCTCCGGGGCACAGATACGCAGTATTTT
CASSNLRGTDTQYF
>.|.|TRBV6-2/TRBV6-3|17|TRBJ1-2
TGTGCCAGCAGTTACTACGAGGTTATTCGGACGAACTATGGCTACACCTTC
CASSYYEVIRTNYGYTF
>.|.|TRBV29-1|13|TRBJ1-4
TGCAGCGTCATGCTTTCTCCGGGTGAAAAACTGTTTTTT
CSVMLSPGEKLFF
>few|.|TRBV5-4|17|TRBJ2-2
TGTGCCAGCAGCTTGGGGGGACAACAACCCTACACCGGGGAGCTGTTTTTT
CASSLGGQQPYTGELFF
>many|.|TRBV12-3/TRBV12-4|15|TRBJ2-2
TGTGCCAGCACCTCGAGGACAACGAACACCGGGGAGCTGTTTTTT
CASTSRTTNTGELFF
>few|TRBD1|TRBV7-6|16|TRBJ1-1
TGTGCCAGCAGCCACCAATCCAGGGGGGTCAACACTGAAGCTTTCTTT
CASSHQSRGVNTEAFF
>.|TRBD1|TRBV25-1|17|TRBJ1-4
TGTGCCAGCAGGGCACTACTGGGAGGGGGCAGAGGGGAAAAACTGTTTTTT
CASRALLGGGRGEKLFF
>.|.|TRBV4-2|15|TRBJ2-3
TGTGCCAGCAGCCAAGGCCGTGGACCAGGGGATACGCAGTATTTT
CASSQGRGPGDTQYF
>.|.|TRBV5-1|16|TRBJ2-3
TGCGCCAGCAGTTTAACACGGACAGTGCCCACAGATACGCAGTATTTT
CASSLTRTVPTDTQYF
>few|.|TRBV5-1|15|TRBJ2-2
TGCGCCAGCAGCTTGGGAGGGGCGCACACCGGGGAGCTGTTTTTT
CASSLGGAHTGELFF
>.|TRBD2|TRBV7-3|19|TRBJ2-2
TGTGCCAGCAGCTTTGGACATGGTGCGCTAGCGGGGAACACCGGGGAGCTGTTTTTT
CASSFGHGALAGNTGELFF
>few|TRBD2|TRBV2|15|TRBJ2-3
TGTGCCAGCAGAGAGGGGAGCGGGGAAACAGATACGCAGTATTTT
CASREGSGETDTQYF
>.|.|TRBV7-3|14|TRBJ2-1
TGTGCCAGCAGCCCGCCAGCTAGCTACAATGAGCAGTTCTTC
CASSPPASYNEQFF
>.|.|TRBV12-3/TRBV12-4|14|TRBJ2-2
TGTGCCAGCGGGGGGCCGATTAGCACCGGGGAGCTGTTTTTT
CASGGPISTGELFF
>.|.|TRBV7-2|15|TRBJ1-2
TGTGCCAGCAGCTTCGGAGGGCTCACTAACTATGGCTACACCTTC
CASSFGGLTNYGYTF
>.|.|TRBV5-4|13|TRBJ1-2
TGTGCCAGCAGCTTGTCGAGGGGCGCGGGCTACACCTTC
CASSLSRGAGYTF
>few|TRBD1|TRBV2|14|TRBJ2-7
TGTGCCAGCTTGAGACAGGGAAGCTCCTACGAGCAGTACTTC
CASLRQGSSYEQYF
>few|TRBD1|TRBV6-2/TRBV6-3|12|TRBJ1-2
TGTGCCAGCGCAACAGGGGTCTATGGCTACACCTTC
CASATGVYGYTF
>few|.|TRBV9|14|TRBJ2-3
TGTGCCAGCAGCCGGAGGGCCCCCCCAGATACGCAGTATTTT
CASSRRAPPDTQYF
>few|TRBD1|TRBV6-2/TRBV6-3|15|TRBJ1-5
TGTGCCAGCAGGTACGACAGGGGAGGCGATCAGCCCCAGCATTTT
CASRYDRGGDQPQHF
>few|TRBD1|TRBV6-2/TRBV6-3|14|TRBJ2-2
TGTGCCAGCAGCCAGGACAGGGACGGGGGGGAGCTGTTTTTT
CASSQDRDGGELFF
>few|.|TRBV6-6|14|TRBJ2-3
TGTGCCAGCAACCCTGGGAGCGGCACAGATACGCAGTATTTT
CASNPGSGTDTQYF